The clone carrying this T cell receptor beta chain was seen ten or more times. Antigen unknown. The time point was: sample taken at primary tumor resection. The study sequenced unsorted whole RNA from tumor, nontumor lung or frozen PBMC. Every TCR cDNA molecule carried a tag that served as a unique molecular identifier. TCRdb reprocessed the 5' RACE reads with MiXCR, giving one entry per CDR3 protein. The table shows approximately 14,000 distinct CDR3 sequences, with 11% occurring only once. The data originate from a study of spatial heterogeneity in lung cancer. Study context: Compared with alpha-chain sequences, beta-chain sequences were consistently detected in greater numbers. The study's findings and limits: Compared with follow-up, resection was when ubiquitous expanded tumor TCRs appeared in blood more.

This receptor was identified in a female donor with early-stage non-small cell lung cancer. The sequencing here drew on PBMCs, taken at surgery.

Here the CDR3 reads CASSGLGQPQHF. CDR3 bases: TGTGCCAGTAGTGGCCTAGGCCAGCCCCAGCATTTT. V gene TRBV19 combines with J gene TRBJ1-5; no firm D call. Germline lookup yields CDR1 LNHDA and CDR2 SQIVND (reference sequence). Trimming took 5 bases from V and 7 from J, leaving 9 bases between them. The CDR3 consists of 12 residues.